The next 20 T cell receptor beta chains were all read from a single sample in a study of T cells after yellow fever vaccination. TCRdb used MiXCR to reprocess the 5' RACE reads, holding one entry per CDR3 protein. This table holds just under 600,000 distinct CDR3 sequences, less than 15% found once. This sample comprised PBMCs, obtained on the day of the yellow fever booster vaccination. All receptors come from a man aged 25 to 40 who received the YFV17D yellow fever vaccine.

This clonotype came up a few times. The chain combines TRBV4-1 with TRBJ2-1, with D possibly matching TRBD2 (6 bases). V was cut by 0 bases and J by 5 bases, with 20 bases left in between. CDR3 length: 18 amino acids. Germline V gene sequence: CDR1 MGHRA, CDR2 YSYEKL. The CDR3 spells CASSQDLRDWPRDNEQFF. The CDR3 DNA follows: TGCGCCAGCAGCCAAGATCTTAGGGACTGGCCTAGGGACAATGAGCAGTTCTTC.

This clonotype has just a few counts. The chain carries TRBV15 and TRBJ2-3; D is uncertain. V lost 1 base and J 1 base, leaving 9 bases between the germline ends. Germline CDR1 LNHNV, CDR2 YYDKDF (reference sequence). There are 15 residues in the CDR3. In DNA form, the CDR3 reads TGTGCCACCAGCAGAGGCCCAGGAGGCACAGATACGCAGTATTTT. Residues: CATSRGPGGTDTQYF.

The chain recombines TRBV5-1 with TRBJ2-5; no firm D call. The CDR3 has 15 amino acids. The germline V and J ends were trimmed by 4 bases and 4 bases, with 17 bases remaining between them. Germline CDR1 reads SGHRS; CDR2 reads YFSETQ. CDR3: CASSEDTQTAETQYF. DNA for the CDR3: TGCGCCAGCAGCGAAGACACTCAGACGGCAGAGACCCAGTACTTC.

This clonotype appeared a few times. The chain combines TRBV3-1 with TRBJ2-1; no firm D call. Trimming pared 0 bases from V and 8 bases from J, leaving 8 bases between. This CDR3 is built from 13 residues. Germline V gene sequence: CDR1 LGHDT, CDR2 YNNKEL (reference sequence). CDR3 nucleotides: TGTGCCAGCAGCCAAGATTTCGGGCATGAGCAGTTCTTC. Amino acid sequence: CASSQDFGHEQFF.

This chain links TRBV5-6 with TRBJ1-1, with a weak D call TRBD1 (6 bases). CDR3 length equals 16 residues. The germline gives CDR1 SGHDT, CDR2 YYEEEE. With 4 bases removed from V and 0 bases from J, the gap between germline ends came to 16 bases. The CDR3 spells CASSPPTGRMNTEAFF. The CDR3 bases are TGTGCCAGCAGCCCCCCCACAGGGCGCATGAACACTGAAGCTTTCTTT. The entire variable domain, with the rest obtained from reference TRBV5-6 and TRBJ1-1, is as follows: DAGVTQSPTHLIKTRGQQVTLRCSPKSGHDTVSWYQQALGQGPQFIFQYYEEEERQRGNFPDRFSGHQFPNYSSELNVNALLLGDSALYLCASSPPTGRMNTEAFFGQGTRLTVV.

In DNA form, the CDR3 reads TGTGCCATCAGTCTTTCGGGCGGGACAGATACGCAGTATTTT. Protein: CAISLSGGTDTQYF. This chain joins TRBV10-3 and TRBJ2-3; maybe TRBD2 (5 bases). The CDR3 covers 14 residues. V lost 5 bases to trimming and J lost 3 bases, with 12 bases between them. Germline loops: CDR1 ENHRY, CDR2 SYGVKD.

The V gene is TRBV30, the J gene TRBJ1-5; 7 positions agree with TRBD1. V shed 0 bases, J shed 2 bases, and the junction held 7 bases outside the gene matches. This CDR3 is built from 16 residues. In germline, CDR1 is GTSNPN, CDR2 SVGIG (reference sequence). The CDR3 DNA follows: TGTGCCTGGAGTGTATCGGGCAGGGGGGGCAATCAGCCCCAGCATTTT. Its translation: CAWSVSGRGGNQPQHF. Full variable domain (rest looked up from reference TRBV30 and TRBJ1-5): SQTIHQWPATLVQPVGSPLSLECTVEGTSNPNLYWYRQAAGRGLQLLFYSVGIGQISSEVPQNLSASRPQDRQFILSSKKLLLSDSGFYLCAWSVSGRGGNQPQHFGDGTRLSIL.

This clonotype was seen more than once but under ten times. The chain employs TRBV12-3 or TRBV12-4 and TRBJ2-5; a possible D gene is TRBD1 (5 bases). Trimming took off 1 base at V and 2 bases at J, with 8 bases between the two ends. The CDR3 is 14 residues long. The CDR3 nucleotides are TGTGCCAGCAGTTTAGGACAGCCACAAGAGACCCAGTACTTC. Translation gives CASSLGQPQETQYF.

Only a few counts were recorded for this clonotype. The chain joins TRBV28 to TRBJ1-5; D is unclear. Germline lookup yields CDR1 MDHEN and CDR2 SYDVKM. Trimming stripped 3 bases from V and 0 bases from J, with 12 bases between. The CDR3 extends over 16 amino acids. CDR3 sequence reads: CASSFHAAPSNQPQHF. For the CDR3, the DNA is TGTGCCAGCAGTTTCCATGCAGCGCCTAGCAATCAGCCCCAGCATTTT. The full variable domain, rest sourced from reference TRBV28 and TRBJ1-5, is DVKVTQSSRYLVKRTGEKVFLECVQDMDHENMFWYRQDPGLGLRLIYFSYDVKMKEKGDIPEGYSVSREKKERFSLILESASTNQTSMYLCASSFHAAPSNQPQHFGDGTRLSIL.

The gene calls are TRBV24-1 and TRBJ2-7, with D possibly TRBD2 on 5 matching bases. The CDR3 is 14 residues long. Trimming stripped 3 bases from V and 3 bases from J, with 11 bases between. The germline gives CDR1 KGHDR, CDR2 SFDVKD. The CDR3 DNA follows: TGTGCCACCAGTGATCCGAATGAGGGCTACGAGCAGTACTTC. Encoded protein: CATSDPNEGYEQYF.

The V call is TRBV12-3 or TRBV12-4, the J call TRBJ2-2, with D unclear. Trimming pared 2 bases from V and 0 bases from J, leaving 13 bases between. The CDR3 is 17 residues long. The CDR3: CASSLNFGIANTGELFF. CDR3 DNA: TGTGCCAGCAGTTTAAATTTCGGCATCGCGAACACCGGGGAGCTGTTTTTT.

There are a few counts of this clonotype. In nucleotides, the CDR3 is TGTGCCAGCAGCTTCGGGTTCGGGGGGGAGCAGTTCTTC. Protein: CASSFGFGGEQFF. This chain uses TRBV7-3 with TRBJ2-1, with 7 bases matching TRBD2. The CDR3 loop spans 13 amino acids. Trimming took 3 bases from V and 10 from J; bases not matched to a gene: 6. CDR1 SGHTA and CDR2 FQGTGA come from the germline V gene.

There are a few counts of this clonotype. The chain combines TRBV7-2 with TRBJ2-7; a possible D gene is TRBD1 (5 bases). The V gene's germline CDR1 is SGHTA and CDR2 FQGNSA. The CDR3 is made up of 13 amino acids. The V end lost 5 bases, the J end lost 3 bases, and 11 bases lay between the germline ends. The CDR3 reads CASSPGQYYEQYF. The CDR3 nucleotides are TGTGCCAGCAGCCCCGGACAATACTACGAGCAGTACTTC.

This clonotype was counted between two and nine times. This chain joins TRBV3-1 and TRBJ2-1, with D perhaps TRBD2 (5 bases). With 4 bases removed from V and 9 bases from J, the gap between germline ends came to 13 bases. The germline V gene has CDR1 LGHDT and CDR2 YNNKEL (reference sequence). The CDR3 length is 13 residues. CDR3 sequence (DNA): TGTGCCAGCAGCCCATGGACCGAGGGTGAGCAGTTCTTC. Amino acid sequence: CASSPWTEGEQFF.

This clonotype showed up just a few times. V is TRBV7-2 and J is TRBJ2-1, with D possibly matching TRBD2 (5 bases). CDR3 length: 13 amino acids. CDR1 is SGHTA, CDR2 FQGNSA, per germline. Trimming cost V 5 bases and J 4 bases, with 9 bases left between them. Here the CDR3 DNA reads TGTGCCAGCAGCCCTCAGCGGTACAATGAGCAGTTCTTC. This translates into CASSPQRYNEQFF.

The rearrangement links TRBV27 to TRBJ2-2; TRBD1 aligns across 7 bases. Germline-derived CDR1 and CDR2 are MNHEY and SMNVEV (reference sequence). The CDR3 has 18 residues. With 3 bases clipped from V and 2 bases from J, the junction kept 12 bases outside the gene matches. Here the CDR3 DNA reads TGTGCCAGCAGTTTTCGATCCTCCGGGACAGCCAACACCGGGGAGCTGTTTTTT. Protein product: CASSFRSSGTANTGELFF.

The chain carries TRBV13 and TRBJ2-5; D not certain. The CDR3 consists of 12 residues. Per germline, CDR1 PRHDT and CDR2 FYEKMQ (reference sequence). V lost 8 bases to trimming and J lost 4 bases, with 11 bases between them. DNA for the CDR3: TGTGCCAGCTCCCGCAGTTCAGAGACCCAGTACTTC. Its protein is CASSRSSETQYF.

J is TRBJ2-2 and V is TRBV7-2; 8 bases match TRBD2. The V gene's germline CDR1 is SGHTA and CDR2 FQGNSA. CDR3 length equals 16 residues. V was clipped by 5 bases and J by 8 bases; unmatched bases: 13. The CDR3 loop is CASSPPGLVLSGELFF. CDR3 coding DNA: TGTGCCAGCAGCCCTCCGGGACTAGTTTTGTCGGGGGAGCTGTTTTTT.

This clonotype was detected a few times. The J gene is TRBJ2-7, the V gene TRBV10-3, with a weak D call TRBD2 (5 bases). The CDR3 is 12 residues long. V was trimmed by 8 bases and J by 1 base, leaving 9 bases between them. CDR1 is ENHRY, CDR2 SYGVKD, per germline. The CDR3 sequence is CAISRTSYEQYF. CDR3 coding DNA: TGTGCCATCTCACGGACTTCCTACGAGCAGTACTTC.

This clonotype was detected ten times or more. The rearrangement links TRBV18 to TRBJ2-3; 7 bases are shared with TRBD2. Germline CDR1 KGHSH, CDR2 LQKENI. CDR3 length: 14 residues. After removal of 3 bases from V and 6 bases from J, the junction contained 6 bases not matched to a gene. The CDR3 loop reads CASSPTSLRDTQYF. The CDR3 DNA is TGTGCCAGCTCACCGACTAGCCTTAGGGATACGCAGTATTTT.